What follows are 2 T cell receptor beta chains derived from one specimen sequenced in a study of early T cells in non-severe SARS-CoV-2 infection. TCRdb redid the calling of the 5' RACE reads with MiXCR, one entry per CDR3 protein. The table includes about 90,000 distinct CDR3 sequences, about 12% detected once. This specimen consisted of whole blood, obtained at baseline. These TCRs come from an adult who was a healthcare worker with PCR-confirmed SARS-CoV-2 infection or an uninfected control (not recorded which).

There are a few counts of this clonotype. The chain couples TRBV5-1 to TRBJ2-1, with a weak D call TRBD1 (6 bases). The V gene's germline CDR1 is SGHRS and CDR2 YFSETQ. This CDR3 is built from 15 residues. V was trimmed by 4 bases and J by 1 base, leaving 12 bases between them. The CDR3 reads CASSPDRRSYNEQFF. The CDR3 region has the DNA TGCGCCAGCAGCCCGGACAGAAGATCCTACAATGAGCAGTTCTTC.

The chain uses TRBV4-2 and TRBJ2-2; a possible D gene is TRBD1 (6 bases). This CDR3 spans 18 amino acids. The V end lost 1 base, the J end lost 1 base, and 16 bases lay between the germline ends. The germline V gene encodes CDR1 LGHNA and CDR2 YNFKEQ. The chain's CDR3 is CASSQARGQTLNTGELFF. The CDR3 DNA is TGTGCCAGCAGCCAAGCGAGGGGACAAACATTGAACACCGGGGAGCTGTTTTTT.